Below, one T cell receptor beta chain is given with its context. This clonotype turned up a few times. There is no known antigen for this receptor. No clone much larger than this one lies a single base away; base qualities are absent. This entry is derived from a study of blood T cells in healthy people across ages (dated by TCRdb to between 2015 and 2016). About the full investigation: In model experiments, template switching captured roughly one uniquely barcoded TCR beta cDNA molecule for every two T cells. Using deep sequencing normalized with unique cDNA molecular identifiers, the study measured how TCR beta repertoire diversity changes with age. The donors were divided into four age groups: young (average approximately 17 years), middle-aged (approximately 41), aged (roughly 60) and long-lived (around 80). Two additional independent replicas of 1 million unique cDNA reads from the same blood draw were analyzed for two donors (one aged 18 to 30 and one aged 80 or older).

Library construction relied on 5' RACE. The sequencer listed for this sample is Illumina HiSeq 2500. A second PCR of roughly 7 to 12 cycles was run with a J-beta primer mix and a sample-barcoded 5' primer. Each TCR beta cDNA molecule received a unique molecular identifier from a template-switch 5' adaptor carrying 12 random nucleotides. At least 2.5 million CDR3-containing paired-end reads were obtained from each sample. The Mint cDNA synthesis kit, primed by a TRBC-specific oligonucleotide, was used to synthesize first-strand cDNA from all RNA. After uracil-DNA glycosylase treatment, a first 18-cycle PCR used universal primers M1SS and BC2_uni_R on all cDNA. The paper's processing steps were these. Each sample was normalized by randomly selecting 1 million high-quality reads, each carrying a distinct molecular identifier. Instead of being binned into consensus sequences, reads that shared molecular identifiers were thrown out. MiTCR, run with a Q25 quality threshold and the strictest error-elimination algorithm, handled CDR3 identification, clonotype clustering and error correction. Lower-bound total TCR beta diversity was estimated with a nonparametric unseen species model using Euler transformation. TCRdb reprocessed the public reads (quality trimming at Q25 with fastp, clone calling with MiXCR) and kept in-frame beta chains. Identical CDR3 protein sequences are pooled into one entry, listed with their most common genes and DNA. It is TCRdb's table, rather than the study itself, that gives the V and J calls and clone size. The sample table holds around 800,000 distinct CDR3 sequences, of which roughly 26% were seen once. Around 3% of the sample is in the top ten clones.

General study outcomes and caveats: Because the CMV infection status of the donors was unknown, age-related changes in expanded clonotypes may potentially have been confounded. Observed TCR beta diversity per million T cells fell roughly linearly with age, and a significant reduction was already apparent by age around 39. Since profiling was done on bulk unsorted PBMCs, naive and antigen-experienced compartments could not be conclusively compared. Total diversity estimates from one million sequenced T cells were considered lower bounds and underestimates. A strong correlation was found between observed TCR beta diversity and the percentage of naive T cells measured by flow cytometry. Compared with the aged group, more naive CD4+ T cells, fewer expanded clones and increased TCR diversity were shown by the long-lived group, suggesting age selection.

The 39 donors, aged roughly 6 to 90 years, were systemically healthy Caucasian individuals from Russia. About 10 milliliters of peripheral blood were collected from each donor into EDTA-treated Vacutainer tubes. Ficoll-Paque density-gradient centrifugation was used to isolate PBMCs, with at least 6 million obtained per sample. Total RNA was extracted from PBMCs with Trizol reagent, with at least 6 micrograms obtained per sample. Naive CD45RAhigh/CD27high T cell percentages were measured by flow cytometry on a PBMC aliquot from every donor. This same sample was also part of a study on T cells of mothers and their children. As described in the second report: Donors were nine systemically healthy Caucasian individuals: three mothers and their six children. cDNA synthesis consumed the entire amount of extracted RNA, loaded at 1.5 ug RNA in each 15 ul reaction. In the second PCR, the M1S primer introduced both the sample barcodes and 2-4 random nucleotides. Over 9 million TCR beta CDR3 reads came from each mother, compared with about 3 million reads from each child. Thymic selection similarly shapes TCR recombination output in related and unrelated pairs, with minor effect from inherited differences. Normalized repertoire overlap was always found to be slightly, but never significantly, higher in related mother-child pairs than in unrelated mother-child pairs. Persistent microchimeric T cell clones were not detected, at a sensitivity of around 95 clones per million clonotypes. To look for features that set related mother-child pairs apart from unrelated individuals, the researchers ran deep NGS to compare the TCR beta repertoires of mothers and children. Mothers averaged approximately 41 +/- 4 years of age and children averaged about 12 +/- 4 years. Libraries were sequenced on Illumina HiSeq 2000 with 100+100 nt paired-end reads after adapter ligation with NEBNext reagents. To avoid cross-contamination, the mother libraries and the child libraries were prepared a month apart and sequenced in separate runs. For each donor, between roughly 450,000 and 2,300,000 distinct TCR beta clonotypes were identified. Naive TCR beta clonotypes were estimated from low-frequency clonotypes matched to each donor's FACS-determined naive share, without sorting.

The sequencing sample was made of blood. The clonotype comes from a boy aged 5 to 17 in good health.

This receptor carries the CDR3 CSARSGNEQFF. The nucleotide sequence reads as follows: TGCAGCGCTCGTAGCGGCAATGAGCAGTTCTTC. The V and J segments used are TRBV29-1 and TRBJ2-1; the D gene is perhaps TRBD2, from 6 matching bases. The germline V gene encodes CDR1 SQVTM and CDR2 ANQGSEA. The CDR3, from cysteine to phenylalanine, totals 11 residues. Left in the record is the CDR3 DNA by itself, 33 bases read in frame from the first base. V loses 7 bases, J loses 6 bases, and the germline ends lie 10 bases apart.